This T cell receptor (beta chain) was retrieved from a study of T cells in Graves' hyperthyroidism and ophthalmopathy. Study-level information: It was at initial diagnosis, before any treatment, that peripheral blood was collected.

Under 3 months was the duration of disease in ophthalmopathy patients, who also had a Clinical Activity Score of at least 3 and a NOSPECS grade of at least 4. PBMCs came from more than 8.5 ml fresh peripheral blood. Overall study results and limits: Most thyroid clonotypes expanded above 0.001 were also detected in blood.

Trimming removed 5 bases at V and 0 bases at J, with 5 bases between. The V gene's germline CDR1 is SQVTM and CDR2 ANQGSEA. The length of the CDR3 is 11 residues. Amplification yielded TCR beta CDR3 regions, with RNA transcripts as the source. The HTBI primer set was used in a first-round RT-PCR of the TCR CDR3. TCRdb analysed the multiplex PCR reads with MiXCR anew, one entry per CDR3 protein. This sample yields about 520,000 distinct CDR3 sequences, of which roughly a quarter are seen a single time; about 11% belongs to the top ten. This clonotype was detected ten times or more. No antigen is known for it.

The sample consisted of blood. This sequence joins TRBV29-1 and TRBJ2-7, with D unresolved. This clonotype was sampled from a woman in her twenties or thirties with Graves' ophthalmopathy. CDR3 DNA sequence: TGCAGCGTTAGAAGCTCCTACGAGCAGTACTTC. Protein product: CSVRSSYEQYF.